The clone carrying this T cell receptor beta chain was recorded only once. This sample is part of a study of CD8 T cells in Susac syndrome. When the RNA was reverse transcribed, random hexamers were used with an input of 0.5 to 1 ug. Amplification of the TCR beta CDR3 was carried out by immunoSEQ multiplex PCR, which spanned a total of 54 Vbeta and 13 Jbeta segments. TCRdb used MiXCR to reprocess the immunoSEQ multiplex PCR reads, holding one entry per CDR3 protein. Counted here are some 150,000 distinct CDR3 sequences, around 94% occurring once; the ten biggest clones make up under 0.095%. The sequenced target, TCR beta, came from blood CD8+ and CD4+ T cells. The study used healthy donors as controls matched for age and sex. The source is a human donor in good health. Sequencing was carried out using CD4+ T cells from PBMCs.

The CDR3 protein is CAWSVLFDPRDTIYF. CDR3 sequence (DNA): TGTGCCTGGAGTGTACTTTTTGATCCCCGGGACACCATATATTTT. The chain couples TRBV30 to TRBJ1-3; no firm D call. V was shortened by 0 bases and J by 8 bases, with 17 bases between the two germline ends. CDR3 length: 15 residues. Germline V gives CDR1 GTSNPN, CDR2 SVGIG (reference sequence).